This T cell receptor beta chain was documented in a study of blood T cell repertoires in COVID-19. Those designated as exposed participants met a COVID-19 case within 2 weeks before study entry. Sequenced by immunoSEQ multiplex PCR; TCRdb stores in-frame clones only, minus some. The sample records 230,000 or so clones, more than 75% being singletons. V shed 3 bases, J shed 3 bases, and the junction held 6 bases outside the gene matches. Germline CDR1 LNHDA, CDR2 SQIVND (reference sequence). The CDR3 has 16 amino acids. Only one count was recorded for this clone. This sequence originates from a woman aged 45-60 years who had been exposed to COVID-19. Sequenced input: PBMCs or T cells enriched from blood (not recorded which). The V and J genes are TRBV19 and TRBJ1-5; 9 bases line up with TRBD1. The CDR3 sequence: CASSIRTGAHNQPQHF. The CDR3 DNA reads TGTGCCAGTAGTATCCGGACAGGGGCCCACAATCAGCCCCAGCATTTT.